These T cell receptor beta chains were read from a single sample in a study of blood T cell repertoires in COVID-19. The protocol was immunoSEQ multiplex PCR, while the TCRdb copy is restricted to in-frame clones and leaves out a portion. Of tens of thousands of clones listed, around 90% were seen once; the top ten hold 7.5% to 10%. Sequenced input: peripheral blood. Source of these receptors: a human donor in a cohort sampled during active COVID-19. CDR3s leave out the opening cysteine and the closing phenylalanine or tryptophan.

CDR3 protein: ASSFRTSGRDEQY
V gene: TRBV27

CDR3 protein: ASSYSIQGIYEQY
V gene: TRBV6-5

CDR3 protein: ASSWGLFGYT
V gene: TRBV5-8

CDR3 protein: ASSITGVDIQY
V gene: TRBV19

CDR3 protein: ASSRAGSPSSYEQY
V gene: TRBV5-1

CDR3 protein: ASSALAGAYNEQF
V gene: TRBV2

CDR3 protein: ASSIWGDTEAF
V gene: TRBV19

CDR3 protein: ASSTRQGNTGELF
V gene: TRBV11-2

CDR3 protein: ASSVASSPDTQY
V gene: TRBV9

CDR3 protein: ASSSRGGGYT
V gene: TRBV28

CDR3 protein: ASSETLRAGSYEQY
V gene: TRBV6-2/TRBV6-3

CDR3 protein: ASNYYEQY
V gene: TRBV21-1

CDR3 protein: ASSLASNYEQY
V gene: TRBV11-2

CDR3 protein: ASRPTGGYGYT
V gene: TRBV6-4

CDR3 protein: ATSRVTGELF
V gene: TRBV24-1

CDR3 protein: ASQTDRSDGYT
V gene: TRBV18

CDR3 protein: ASSLEGFRSPNEQF
V gene: TRBV28

CDR3 protein: ASSYDRGPDTQY
V gene: TRBV6-5

CDR3 protein: ASSPTPGGGELF
V gene: TRBV7-3

CDR3 protein: SALGYSQREGRGEQF
V gene: TRBV29-1

CDR3 protein: ASSRTGGQPQH
V gene: TRBV19

CDR3 protein: ATSDRTGGSILQQF
V gene: TRBV24-1

CDR3 protein: ASSLVSPAGNTIY
V gene: TRBV11-1

CDR3 protein: ASSLQLNTEAF
V gene: TRBV5-1

CDR3 protein: ASSMTSGGAGYIQY
V gene: TRBV11-2

CDR3 protein: ASSNTAAVGKLF
V gene: TRBV6-5

CDR3 protein: ASSYRGYGYT
V gene: TRBV6-6

CDR3 protein: ASSPTTGNYEQY
V gene: TRBV18

CDR3 protein: ATSDHSPTDTQY
V gene: TRBV24-1

CDR3 protein: ASSPPQGWIASDEQY
V gene: TRBV18

CDR3 protein: ASSWGLAGNTGELF
V gene: TRBV5-4

CDR3 protein: ASSELLTEEETQY
V gene: TRBV6-1

CDR3 protein: ASSPGGQGPLH
V gene: TRBV7-2

CDR3 protein: ASSYPGSGYEQY
V gene: TRBV6-2/TRBV6-3

CDR3 protein: ASSPGLAGGPSDTQY
V gene: TRBV3-1/TRBV3-2

CDR3 protein: ATRGADYGYT
V gene: TRBV24-1

CDR3 protein: ASSFLGQSSYEQY
V gene: TRBV5-1

CDR3 protein: SVVDTSYEQY
V gene: TRBV29-1

CDR3 protein: ASSFVQRHEQF
V gene: TRBV11-2

CDR3 protein: ASTTSTGYNSPLH
V gene: TRBV3-1/TRBV3-2

CDR3 protein: ASSLFGVLAGNNEQF
V gene: TRBV5-1

CDR3 protein: ASSLDRLADTQY
V gene: TRBV11-2

CDR3 protein: ASSYSDTQY
V gene: TRBV5-1

CDR3 protein: ASSRTVFNSPLH
V gene: TRBV14

CDR3 protein: ASSPRQGITYNEQF
V gene: TRBV3-1/TRBV3-2

CDR3 protein: ASQDRGVANTGELF
V gene: TRBV5-1

CDR3 protein: SVDAVGGSEQF
V gene: TRBV29-1

CDR3 protein: ASSVGLAGGPVTDTQY
V gene: TRBV5-1

CDR3 protein: ASRFSGSNTGELF
V gene: TRBV7-2

CDR3 protein: ASSYGTTGVGNTIY
V gene: TRBV6-6

CDR3 protein: ASSLGSGGGNTIY
V gene: TRBV11-2

CDR3 protein: ASRLASYEQY
V gene: TRBV7-2

CDR3 protein: ASSFRQGYTEAF
V gene: TRBV7-2

CDR3 protein: ASSLGQGALNTEAF
V gene: TRBV5-1

CDR3 protein: ASSLTSGRAGYEQY
V gene: TRBV19